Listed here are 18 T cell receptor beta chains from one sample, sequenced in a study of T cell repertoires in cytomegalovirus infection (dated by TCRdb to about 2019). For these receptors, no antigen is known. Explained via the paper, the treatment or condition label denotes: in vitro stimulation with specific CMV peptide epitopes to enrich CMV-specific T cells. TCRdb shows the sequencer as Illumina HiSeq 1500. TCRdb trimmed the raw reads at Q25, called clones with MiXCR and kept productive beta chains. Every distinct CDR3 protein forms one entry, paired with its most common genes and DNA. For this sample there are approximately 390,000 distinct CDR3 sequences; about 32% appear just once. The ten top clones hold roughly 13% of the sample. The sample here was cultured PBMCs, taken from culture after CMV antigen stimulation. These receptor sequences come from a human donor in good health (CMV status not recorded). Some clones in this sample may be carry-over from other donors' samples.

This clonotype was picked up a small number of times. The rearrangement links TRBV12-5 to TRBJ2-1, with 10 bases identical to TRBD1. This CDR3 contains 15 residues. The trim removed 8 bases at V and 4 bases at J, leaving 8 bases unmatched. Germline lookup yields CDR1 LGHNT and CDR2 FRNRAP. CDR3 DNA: TGTGCTAGTCCGTCGGGACAGGGGACGTACAATGAGCAGTTCTTC. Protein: CASPSGQGTYNEQFF.

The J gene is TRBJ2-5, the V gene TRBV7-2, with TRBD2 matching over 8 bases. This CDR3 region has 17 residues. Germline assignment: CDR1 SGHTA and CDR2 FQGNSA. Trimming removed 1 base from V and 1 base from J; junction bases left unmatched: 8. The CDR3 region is CASSLVLAEALQETQYF. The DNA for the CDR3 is TGTGCCAGCAGCTTAGTACTAGCGGAAGCTCTCCAAGAGACCCAGTACTTC.

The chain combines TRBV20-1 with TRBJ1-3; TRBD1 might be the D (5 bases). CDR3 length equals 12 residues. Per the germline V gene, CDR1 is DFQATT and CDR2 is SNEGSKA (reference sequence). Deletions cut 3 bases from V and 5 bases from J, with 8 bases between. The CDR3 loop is CSARAGRNTIYF. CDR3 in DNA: TGCAGTGCTAGGGCGGGGCGAAACACCATATATTTT.

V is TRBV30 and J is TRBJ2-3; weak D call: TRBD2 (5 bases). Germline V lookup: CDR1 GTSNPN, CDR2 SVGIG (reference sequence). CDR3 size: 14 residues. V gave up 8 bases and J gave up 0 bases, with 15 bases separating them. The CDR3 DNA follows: TGTGCCGCGGAGTTTCGGGGAAGCACAGATACGCAGTATTTT. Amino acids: CAAEFRGSTDTQYF.

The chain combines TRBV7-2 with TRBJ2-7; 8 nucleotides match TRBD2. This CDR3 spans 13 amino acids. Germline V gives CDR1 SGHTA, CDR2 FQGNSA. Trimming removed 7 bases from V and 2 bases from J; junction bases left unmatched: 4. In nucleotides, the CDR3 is TGTGCCAGCACCCCGGGGGGGGCCTACGAGCAGTACTTC. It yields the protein CASTPGGAYEQYF.

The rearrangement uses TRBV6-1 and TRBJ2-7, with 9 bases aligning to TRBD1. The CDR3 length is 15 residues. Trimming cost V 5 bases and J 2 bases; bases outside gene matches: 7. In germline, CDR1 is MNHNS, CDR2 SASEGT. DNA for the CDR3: TGTGCCAGCAGTCCCCGGACAGGGGCCCCCTACGAGCAGTACGTC. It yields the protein CASSPRTGAPYEQYV.

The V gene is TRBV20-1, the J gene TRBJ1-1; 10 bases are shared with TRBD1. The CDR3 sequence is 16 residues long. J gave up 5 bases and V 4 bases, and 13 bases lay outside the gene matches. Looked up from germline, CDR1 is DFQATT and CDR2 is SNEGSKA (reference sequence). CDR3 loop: CSATDRDRGYGTEAFF. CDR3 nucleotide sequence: TGCAGTGCTACCGACCGGGACAGGGGATATGGGACTGAAGCTTTCTTT.

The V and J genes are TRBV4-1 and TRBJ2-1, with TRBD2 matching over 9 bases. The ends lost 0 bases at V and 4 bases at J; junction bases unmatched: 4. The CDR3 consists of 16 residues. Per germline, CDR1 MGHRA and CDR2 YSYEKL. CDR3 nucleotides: TGCGCCAGCAGCCAAGAGCGGACTAGCGTATACAATGAGCAGTTCTTC. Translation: CASSQERTSVYNEQFF.

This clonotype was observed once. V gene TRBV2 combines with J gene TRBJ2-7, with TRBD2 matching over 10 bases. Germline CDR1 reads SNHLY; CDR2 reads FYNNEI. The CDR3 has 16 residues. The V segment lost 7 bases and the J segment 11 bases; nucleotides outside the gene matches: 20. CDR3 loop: CASTPRRLAGVGLEYV. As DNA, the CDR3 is TGTGCCAGCACCCCCCGTCGGCTAGCGGGAGTTGGTTTGGAGTACGTC.

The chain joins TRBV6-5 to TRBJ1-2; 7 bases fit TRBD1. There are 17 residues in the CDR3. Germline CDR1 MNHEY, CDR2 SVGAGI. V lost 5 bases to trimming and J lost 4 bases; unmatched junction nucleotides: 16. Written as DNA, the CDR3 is TGTGCCAGCAGTCAATTCTTACAGGGGCCTCGAGCCTATGGCTACACCTTC. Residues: CASSQFLQGPRAYGYTF.

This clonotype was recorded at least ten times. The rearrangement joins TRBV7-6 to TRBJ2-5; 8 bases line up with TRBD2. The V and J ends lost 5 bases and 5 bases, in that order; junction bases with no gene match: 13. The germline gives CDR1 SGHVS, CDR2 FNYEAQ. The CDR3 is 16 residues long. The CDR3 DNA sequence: TGTGCCAGCAGCCCATTTCGGGGGGGAGTCGGGGAGACCCAGTACTTC. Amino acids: CASSPFRGGVGETQYF.

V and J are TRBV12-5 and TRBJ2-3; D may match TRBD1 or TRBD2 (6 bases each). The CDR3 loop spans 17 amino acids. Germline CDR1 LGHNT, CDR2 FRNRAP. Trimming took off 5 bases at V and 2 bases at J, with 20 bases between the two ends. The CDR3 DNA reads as TGTGCTAGTGGTCAAATTCCCCGGGGGCGAGACACAGATACGCAGTATTTT. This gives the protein CASGQIPRGRDTDTQYF. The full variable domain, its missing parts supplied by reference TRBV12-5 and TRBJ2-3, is DARVTQTPRHKVTEMGQEVTMRCQPILGHNTVFWYRQTMMQGLELLAYFRNRAPLDDSGMPKDRFSAEMPDATLATLKIQPSEPRDSAVYFCASGQIPRGRDTDTQYFGPGTRLTVL.

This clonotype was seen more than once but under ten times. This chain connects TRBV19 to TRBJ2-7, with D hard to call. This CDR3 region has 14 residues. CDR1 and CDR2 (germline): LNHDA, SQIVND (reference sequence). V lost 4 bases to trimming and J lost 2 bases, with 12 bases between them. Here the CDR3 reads CASSSFRKPYEQYF. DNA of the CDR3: TGTGCCAGTAGTAGCTTCCGGAAGCCCTACGAGCAGTACTTC.

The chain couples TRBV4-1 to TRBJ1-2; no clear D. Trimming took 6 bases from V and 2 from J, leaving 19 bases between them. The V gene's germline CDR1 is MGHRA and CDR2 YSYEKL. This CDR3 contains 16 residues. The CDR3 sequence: CASRPHPPPRNYGYTF. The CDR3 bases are TGCGCCAGCAGACCGCACCCTCCTCCTAGGAACTATGGCTACACCTTC.

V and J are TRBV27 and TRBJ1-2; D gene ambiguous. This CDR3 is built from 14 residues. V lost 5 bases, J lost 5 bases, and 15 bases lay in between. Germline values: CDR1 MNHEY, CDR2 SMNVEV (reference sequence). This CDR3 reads CASSPTSFPYGYTF. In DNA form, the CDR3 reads TGTGCCAGCAGTCCGACGAGTTTTCCTTATGGCTACACCTTC.

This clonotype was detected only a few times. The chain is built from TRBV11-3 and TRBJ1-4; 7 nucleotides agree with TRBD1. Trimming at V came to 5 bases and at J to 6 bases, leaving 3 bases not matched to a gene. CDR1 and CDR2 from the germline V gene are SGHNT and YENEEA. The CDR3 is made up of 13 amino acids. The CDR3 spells CASSHDRDEKLFF. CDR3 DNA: TGTGCCAGCAGCCACGACAGGGATGAAAAACTGTTTTTT.

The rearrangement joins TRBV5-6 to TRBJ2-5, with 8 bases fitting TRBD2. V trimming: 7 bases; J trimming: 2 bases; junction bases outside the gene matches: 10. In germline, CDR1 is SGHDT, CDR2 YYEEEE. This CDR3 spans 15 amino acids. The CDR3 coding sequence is TGTGCCAGCGGATTAGCGGGACCCGGACAAGAGACCCAGTACTTC. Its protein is CASGLAGPGQETQYF.

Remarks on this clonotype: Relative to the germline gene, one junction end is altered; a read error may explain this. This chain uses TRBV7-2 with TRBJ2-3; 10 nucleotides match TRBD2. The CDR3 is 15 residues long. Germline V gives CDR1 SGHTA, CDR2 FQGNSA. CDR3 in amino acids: CATSSLAGGADTQYF. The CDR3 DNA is TGTGCCACCAGCTCGTTAGCGGGAGGCGCAGATACGCAGTATTTT.